Sequencing of this TCR beta chain was carried out in a study of cytomegalovirus exposure and HLA in healthy donors. Whole-study findings and limits: It was assumed in the presence/absence analyses that sequencing depth was roughly uniform across donors. TCR beta chains associated with HLA were, in a later analysis, more clonally expanded than equally common others. Several of the most significant clusters appeared linked to common viral pathogens, based on a later analysis.

The CDR3 has 15 amino acids. Germline V gene sequence: CDR1 LNHDA, CDR2 SQIVND (reference sequence). Between the trimmed V and J ends, which lost 3 bases and 6 bases, there was a span of 17 bases. PCR primers comprised 60 Vbeta and 13 Jbeta primers. Profiling relied on immunoSEQ multiplex PCR, and the TCRdb table lists in-frame clones only, not all of them. The data contain around 120,000 clones, roughly 86% of them singletons. Comment on this clone: Its antigen remains unknown.

The clonotype originates from a man in his late teens or twenties in good health and CMV-seronegative. Sequenced sample: PBMCs. The chain has TRBV19 and TRBJ1-1; D possibly corresponds to TRBD1 (5 bases). The CDR3 nucleotides read TGTGCCAGTAGTATCGCTCGGGGGAGCAAATCTGAAGCTTTCTTT. This codes for CASSIARGSKSEAFF.